A single sample gave rise to the 15 T cell receptor beta chains below, sequenced in a study of T cells in Graves' hyperthyroidism and ophthalmopathy. RNA transcripts gave rise to amplified TCR beta CDR3 regions. The TCR CDR3 was amplified in a first-round RT-PCR using the HTBI primer set. TCRdb re-derived calls from the multiplex PCR reads in MiXCR, one entry per CDR3 protein. The sample lists 350,000 to 400,000 distinct CDR3 sequences; more than 12% were seen once. Sequencing was carried out using blood. The receptors come from a woman aged 25 to 39 with Graves' hyperthyroidism.

Many counts were recorded for this clonotype. The gene calls are TRBV5-8 and TRBJ2-5; 10 nucleotides line up with TRBD2. The CDR3 is 14 residues long. J gave up 5 bases and V 3 bases, and 4 bases lay outside the gene matches. Germline V gene sequence: CDR1 SGHTS, CDR2 YDEGEE. The CDR3 DNA follows: TGTGCCAGCAGCTCGGGACTAGCGATGGAGACCCAGTACTTC. This gives the protein CASSSGLAMETQYF.

This clonotype was observed a few times. The chain combines TRBV7-3 with TRBJ1-2, with 8 bases fitting TRBD1. The CDR3 consists of 15 residues. From germline, CDR1 is SGHTA and CDR2 FQGTGA. With 5 bases clipped from V and 6 bases from J, the junction kept 11 bases outside the gene matches. The CDR3 sequence: CASSTDRGPGHGYTF. CDR3 bases: TGTGCCAGCAGCACAGACAGGGGACCAGGACATGGCTACACCTTC.

This clonotype showed up just a few times. The J gene is TRBJ2-6, the V gene TRBV4-1; D call uncertain. This CDR3 has 16 residues. V lost 1 base to trimming and J lost 0 bases, with 7 bases between them. Germline V CDR1 and CDR2: MGHRA, YSYEKL. The CDR3 sequence is CASSQGHSSGANVLTF. Here the CDR3 DNA reads TGCGCCAGCAGCCAAGGGCATAGCTCTGGGGCCAACGTCCTGACTTTC.

This clonotype was seen only a few times. A read error is possible here, since a much larger clone lies one base away. The chain carries TRBV7-9 and TRBJ2-1; no clear D gene. Trimming cost V 1 base and J 3 bases, with 7 bases left between them. Germline CDR1 reads SEHNR; CDR2 reads FQNEAQ (reference sequence). This CDR3 comprises 14 residues. CDR3 sequence (DNA): TGTGCCAGCAGCTTAGAAAACAGCTACAATGAGCAGTTCTTC. It specifies CASSLENSYNEQFF.

Concerning this clonotype itself: A much larger clone lies a single base off, so this may be a read error. This CDR3 reads CASSLADRDETQYF. The DNA for the CDR3 is TGTGCCAGCAGCTTAGCGGACAGGGATGAGACCCAGTACTTC. J is TRBJ2-5 and V is TRBV13; 8 nucleotides line up with TRBD1. Trimming took 1 base from V and 5 from J; bases not matched to a gene: 3. CDR1 and CDR2 from the germline V gene are PRHDT and FYEKMQ (reference sequence). This CDR3 is 14 amino acids long.

DNA of the CDR3: TGTGCCAGCAGTGAAGTCCTAGCGGGAACCGGGGAGCTGTTTTTT. Residues: CASSEVLAGTGELFF. The chain uses TRBV2 and TRBJ2-2; 9 bases are a match to TRBD2. The CDR3 extends over 15 amino acids. Germline CDR1 reads SNHLY; CDR2 reads FYNNEI. Trimming removed 1 base from V and 5 bases from J; junction bases left unmatched: 2.

In its sample, this clonotype was seen once. The chain uses TRBV19 and TRBJ2-7; D is possibly TRBD2 (6 bases). Per germline, CDR1 LNHDA and CDR2 SQIVND (reference sequence). The CDR3 runs 14 residues. Trimming took off 7 bases at V and 3 bases at J, with 16 bases between the two ends. The CDR3 DNA follows: TGTGCCAGTACTCGAACGGGGGACCGCTACGAGCAGTACTTC. Translation: CASTRTGDRYEQYF. Looking up the rest from reference TRBV19 and TRBJ2-7 gives the full variable domain: DGGITQSPKYLFRKEGQNVTLSCEQNLNHDAMYWYRQDPGQGLRLIYYSQIVNDFQKGDIAEGYSVSREKKESFPLTVTSAQKNPTAFYLCASTRTGDRYEQYFGPGTRLTVT.

For the CDR3, the DNA is TGCAGCGTGGTGGACAGGGACCTTAATCAGCCCCAGCATTTT. Protein: CSVVDRDLNQPQHF. The chain links TRBV29-1 to TRBJ1-5; 8 nucleotides match TRBD1. Per the germline V gene, CDR1 is SQVTM and CDR2 is ANQGSEA. The CDR3 is made up of 14 amino acids. The J segment lost 4 bases and the V segment lost 6 bases, leaving 8 bases of the junction unmatched.

This clonotype was observed a handful of times. The J gene is TRBJ1-2, the V gene TRBV20-1; TRBD1 matches 8 bases. The CDR3 has 15 amino acids. CDR1 is DFQATT and CDR2 is SNEGSKA in the germline V gene (reference sequence). V shed 3 bases and J 1 base; nucleotides not matched to a gene: 7. CDR3 coding DNA: TGCAGTGCTAGGGACAGGGTTGGAGGTAACTATGGCTACACCTTC. Residues: CSARDRVGGNYGYTF.

The chain is built from TRBV30 and TRBJ2-4, with D perhaps TRBD1 or TRBD2 (5 bases each). Per the germline V gene, CDR1 is GTSNPN and CDR2 is SVGIG (reference sequence). The CDR3 spans 13 residues. Trimming removed 3 bases from V and 11 bases from J, with 17 bases in between. The CDR3 loop is CAWSPGPPGLQYF. In nucleotides, the CDR3 is TGTGCCTGGAGCCCGGGACCCCCTGGGCTTCAGTACTTC.

In this sample, this clonotype turned up many times. In DNA form, the CDR3 reads TGTGCCAGCACCCAATTGGACAGCTCCTATAATTCACCCCTCCACTTT. This codes for CASTQLDSSYNSPLHF. The rearrangement uses TRBV27 and TRBJ1-6, with a possible D match to TRBD1 (6 bases). CDR1 is MNHEY, CDR2 SMNVEV, per germline (reference sequence). Trimming removed 7 bases at V and 0 bases at J, with 13 bases between. This CDR3 is 16 amino acids long.

This clonotype was seen many times. This sequence joins TRBV7-2 and TRBJ1-1; no firm D call. Looked up from germline, CDR1 is SGHTA and CDR2 is FQGNSA. The V and J ends lost 3 bases and 0 bases respectively, with 8 bases between them. The CDR3 extends over 14 amino acids. The CDR3 here is CASSLRHMNTEAFF. CDR3 sequence (DNA): TGTGCCAGCAGCTTGCGACATATGAACACTGAAGCTTTCTTT.

This clonotype showed up just a few times. The chain links TRBV9 to TRBJ2-2; D gene ambiguous. CDR3 size: 14 residues. Trimming stripped 4 bases from V and 7 bases from J, with 14 bases between. In germline, CDR1 is SGDLS, CDR2 YYNGEE. The CDR3 sequence: CASSPEATGGELFF. The CDR3 region has the DNA TGTGCCAGCAGCCCTGAGGCAACCGGCGGGGAGCTGTTTTTT.

This clonotype was recorded many times. The chain couples TRBV11-2 to TRBJ2-2, with 12 bases identical to TRBD2. J lost 5 bases, V lost 7 bases, and 5 bases had no gene match. Germline V lookup: CDR1 SGHAT, CDR2 FQNNGV. CDR3 length: 15 amino acids. The CDR3 bases are TGTGCCAGCACCCAAGGGACTAGCGGGACCGGGGAGCTGTTTTTT. It specifies CASTQGTSGTGELFF.

Only a few counts were recorded for this clonotype. The chain uses TRBV6-1 and TRBJ1-5, with 7 positions matching TRBD1. Germline-derived CDR1 and CDR2 are MNHNS and SASEGT. V lost 8 bases to trimming and J lost 6 bases; unmatched junction nucleotides: 7. The CDR3 is 13 residues long. CDR3 sequence reads: CASVEGASQPQHF. The CDR3 nucleotides read TGTGCCAGCGTTGAGGGGGCTAGTCAGCCCCAGCATTTT.